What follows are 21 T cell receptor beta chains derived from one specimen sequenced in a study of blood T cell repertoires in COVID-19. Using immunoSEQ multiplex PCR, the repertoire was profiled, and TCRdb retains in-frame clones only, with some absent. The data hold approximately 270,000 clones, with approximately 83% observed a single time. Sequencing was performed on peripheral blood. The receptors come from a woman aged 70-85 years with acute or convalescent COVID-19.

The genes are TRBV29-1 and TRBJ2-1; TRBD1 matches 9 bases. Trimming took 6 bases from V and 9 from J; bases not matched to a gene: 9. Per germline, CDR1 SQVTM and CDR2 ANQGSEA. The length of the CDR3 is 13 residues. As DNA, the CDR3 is TGCAGCGTCGATCCGGGACAGGGAGGTGAGCAGTTCTTC. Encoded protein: CSVDPGQGGEQFF.

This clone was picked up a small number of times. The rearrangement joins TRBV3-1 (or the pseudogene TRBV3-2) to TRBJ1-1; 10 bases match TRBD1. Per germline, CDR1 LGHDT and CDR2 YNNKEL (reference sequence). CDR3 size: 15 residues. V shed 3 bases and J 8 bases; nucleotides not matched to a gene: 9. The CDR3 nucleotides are TGTGCCAGCAGCCACACCGGGACAGGGGCCGGGGAAGCTTTCTTT. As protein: CASSHTGTGAGEAFF.

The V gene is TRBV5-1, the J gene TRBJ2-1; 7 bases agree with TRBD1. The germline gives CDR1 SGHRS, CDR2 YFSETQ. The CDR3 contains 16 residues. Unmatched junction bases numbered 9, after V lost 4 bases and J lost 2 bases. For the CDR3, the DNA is TGCGCCAGCAGCCAAAGACAGGGTGCAACCTACAATGAGCAGTTCTTC. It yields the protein CASSQRQGATYNEQFF. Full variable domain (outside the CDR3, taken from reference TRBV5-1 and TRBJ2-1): KAGVTQTPRYLIKTRGQQVTLSCSPISGHRSVSWYQQTPGQGLQFLFEYFSETQRNKGNFPGRFSGRQFSNSRSEMNVSTLELGDSALYLCASSQRQGATYNEQFFGPGTRLTVL.

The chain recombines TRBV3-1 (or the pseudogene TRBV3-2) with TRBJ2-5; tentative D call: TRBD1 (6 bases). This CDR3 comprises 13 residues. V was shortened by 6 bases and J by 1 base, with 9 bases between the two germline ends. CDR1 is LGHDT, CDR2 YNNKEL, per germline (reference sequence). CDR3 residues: CASRRTVQETQYF. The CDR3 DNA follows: TGTGCCAGCAGGCGGACAGTCCAAGAGACCCAGTACTTC.

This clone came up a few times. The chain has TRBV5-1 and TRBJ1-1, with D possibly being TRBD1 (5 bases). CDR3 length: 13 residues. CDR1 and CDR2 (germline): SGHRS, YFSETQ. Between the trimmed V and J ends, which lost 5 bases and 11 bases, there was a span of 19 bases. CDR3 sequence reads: CASSPGDSLGAFF. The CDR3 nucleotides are TGCGCCAGCAGTCCGGGAGACAGCCTAGGGGCTTTCTTT. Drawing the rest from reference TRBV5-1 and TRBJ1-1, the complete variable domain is KAGVTQTPRYLIKTRGQQVTLSCSPISGHRSVSWYQQTPGQGLQFLFEYFSETQRNKGNFPGRFSGRQFSNSRSEMNVSTLELGDSALYLCASSPGDSLGAFFGQGTRLTVV.

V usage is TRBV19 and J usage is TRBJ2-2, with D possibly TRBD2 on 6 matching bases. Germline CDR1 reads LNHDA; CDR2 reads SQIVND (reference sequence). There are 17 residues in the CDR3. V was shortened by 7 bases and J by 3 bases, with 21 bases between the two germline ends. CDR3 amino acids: CASTPAEGRRYTGELFF. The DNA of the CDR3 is TGTGCCAGTACCCCCGCGGAGGGGCGTAGGTACACCGGGGAGCTGTTTTTT.

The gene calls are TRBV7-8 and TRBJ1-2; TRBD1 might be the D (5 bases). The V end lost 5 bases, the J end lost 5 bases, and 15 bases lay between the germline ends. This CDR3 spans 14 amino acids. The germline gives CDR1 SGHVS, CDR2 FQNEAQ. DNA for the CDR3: TGTGCCAGCAGCCCCCCCTCAGGGCGATATGGCTACACCTTC. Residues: CASSPPSGRYGYTF.

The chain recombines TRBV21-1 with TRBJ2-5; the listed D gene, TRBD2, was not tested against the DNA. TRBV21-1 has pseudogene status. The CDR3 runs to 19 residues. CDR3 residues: CASSVLRTSGGAGRETQYF. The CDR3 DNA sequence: TGTGCCAGCAGCGTCCTGCGAACTAGCGGGGGGGCCGGTCGGGAGACCCAGTACTTC.

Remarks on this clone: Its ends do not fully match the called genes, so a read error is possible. The CDR3 bases are TGTGCCAGCAGCGAAGGACAGCCTCACCGTCTATACAATGAGCAGTTCTTC. It translates to CASSEGQPHRLYNEQFF. The chain has TRBV2 and TRBJ2-1; weak D call: TRBD1 (6 bases). Germline V lookup: CDR1 SNHLY, CDR2 FYNNEI. CDR3 size: 17 residues.

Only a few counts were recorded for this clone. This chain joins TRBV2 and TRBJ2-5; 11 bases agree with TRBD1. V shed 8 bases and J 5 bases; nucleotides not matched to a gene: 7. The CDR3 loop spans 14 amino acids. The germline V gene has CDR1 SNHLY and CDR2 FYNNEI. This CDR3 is CASSGTGGFETQYF. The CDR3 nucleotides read TGTGCCAGCTCGGGGACAGGGGGATTCGAGACCCAGTACTTC.

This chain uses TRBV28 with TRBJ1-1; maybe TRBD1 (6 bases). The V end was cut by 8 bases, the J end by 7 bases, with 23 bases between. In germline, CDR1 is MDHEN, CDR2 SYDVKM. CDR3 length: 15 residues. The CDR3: CASVAGQKSTYEAFF. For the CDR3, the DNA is TGTGCCAGCGTGGCAGGACAGAAAAGTACCTATGAAGCTTTCTTT.

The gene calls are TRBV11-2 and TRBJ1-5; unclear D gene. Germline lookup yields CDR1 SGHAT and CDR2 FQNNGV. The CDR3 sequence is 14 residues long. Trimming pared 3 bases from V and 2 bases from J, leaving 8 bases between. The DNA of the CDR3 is TGTGCCAGCAGCTTTAGCCATGGCAATCAGCCCCAGCATTTT. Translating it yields CASSFSHGNQPQHF.

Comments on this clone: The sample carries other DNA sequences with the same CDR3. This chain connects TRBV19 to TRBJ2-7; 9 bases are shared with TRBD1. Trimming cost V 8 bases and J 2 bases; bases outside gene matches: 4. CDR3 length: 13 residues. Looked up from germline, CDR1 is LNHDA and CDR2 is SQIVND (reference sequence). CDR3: CASSGQGTYEQYF. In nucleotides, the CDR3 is TGTGCCAGTTCGGGACAGGGAACCTACGAGCAGTACTTC.

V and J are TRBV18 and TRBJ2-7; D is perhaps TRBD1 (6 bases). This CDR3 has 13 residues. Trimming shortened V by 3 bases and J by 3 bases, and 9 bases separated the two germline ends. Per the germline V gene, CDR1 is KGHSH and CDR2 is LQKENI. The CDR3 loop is CASSPGQHYEQYF. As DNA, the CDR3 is TGTGCCAGCTCACCTGGACAGCACTACGAGCAGTACTTC.

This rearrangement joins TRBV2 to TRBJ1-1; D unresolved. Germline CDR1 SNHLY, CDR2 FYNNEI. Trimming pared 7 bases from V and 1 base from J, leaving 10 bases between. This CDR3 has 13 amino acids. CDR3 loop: CASIENRNTEAFF. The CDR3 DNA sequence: TGTGCCAGCATTGAGAACAGGAACACTGAAGCTTTCTTT.

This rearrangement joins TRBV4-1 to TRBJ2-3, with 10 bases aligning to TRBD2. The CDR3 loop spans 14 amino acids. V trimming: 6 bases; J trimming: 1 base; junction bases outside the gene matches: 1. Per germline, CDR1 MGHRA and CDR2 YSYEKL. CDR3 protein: CASRLAGGTDTQYF. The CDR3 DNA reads TGCGCCAGCAGGCTAGCGGGGGGCACAGATACGCAGTATTTT.

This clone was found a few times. As DNA, the CDR3 is TGCGCCAGCAGTGAGATCCAGGGTCTAATCATGAACACTGAAGCTTTCTTT. This sequence encodes CASSEIQGLIMNTEAFF. The chain employs TRBV10-1 and TRBJ1-1, with D maybe TRBD1 (5 bases). This CDR3 is built from 17 residues. CDR1 and CDR2 from the germline V gene are WNHNN and SYGVQD (reference sequence). Trimming took 2 bases from V and 0 from J, leaving 16 bases between them.

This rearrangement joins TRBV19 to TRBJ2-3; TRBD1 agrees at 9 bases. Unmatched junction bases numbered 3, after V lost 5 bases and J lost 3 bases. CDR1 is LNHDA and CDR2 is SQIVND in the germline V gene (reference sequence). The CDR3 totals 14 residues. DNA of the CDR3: TGTGCCAGTAGTCCCGGACAGGGGACAGATACGCAGTATTTT. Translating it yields CASSPGQGTDTQYF.

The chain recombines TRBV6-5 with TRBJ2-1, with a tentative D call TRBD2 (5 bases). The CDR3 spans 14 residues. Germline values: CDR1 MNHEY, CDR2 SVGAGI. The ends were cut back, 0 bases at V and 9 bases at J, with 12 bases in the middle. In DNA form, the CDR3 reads TGTGCCAGCAGTTACTCGAGAGGGATAGGTGAGCAGTTCTTC. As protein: CASSYSRGIGEQFF.

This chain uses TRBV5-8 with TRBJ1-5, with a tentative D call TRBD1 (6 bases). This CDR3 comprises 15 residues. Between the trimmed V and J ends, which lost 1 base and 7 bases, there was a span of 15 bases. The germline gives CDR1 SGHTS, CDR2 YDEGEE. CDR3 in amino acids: CASSLQQGWRQPQHF. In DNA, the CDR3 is TGTGCCAGCAGCTTGCAACAGGGATGGCGCCAGCCCCAGCATTTT.

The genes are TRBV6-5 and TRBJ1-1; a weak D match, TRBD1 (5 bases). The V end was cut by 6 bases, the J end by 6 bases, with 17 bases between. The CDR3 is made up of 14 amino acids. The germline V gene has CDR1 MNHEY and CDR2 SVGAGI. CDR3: CASRGGTAISEAFF. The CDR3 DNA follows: TGTGCCAGCAGGGGGGGAACAGCGATCTCTGAAGCTTTCTTT.